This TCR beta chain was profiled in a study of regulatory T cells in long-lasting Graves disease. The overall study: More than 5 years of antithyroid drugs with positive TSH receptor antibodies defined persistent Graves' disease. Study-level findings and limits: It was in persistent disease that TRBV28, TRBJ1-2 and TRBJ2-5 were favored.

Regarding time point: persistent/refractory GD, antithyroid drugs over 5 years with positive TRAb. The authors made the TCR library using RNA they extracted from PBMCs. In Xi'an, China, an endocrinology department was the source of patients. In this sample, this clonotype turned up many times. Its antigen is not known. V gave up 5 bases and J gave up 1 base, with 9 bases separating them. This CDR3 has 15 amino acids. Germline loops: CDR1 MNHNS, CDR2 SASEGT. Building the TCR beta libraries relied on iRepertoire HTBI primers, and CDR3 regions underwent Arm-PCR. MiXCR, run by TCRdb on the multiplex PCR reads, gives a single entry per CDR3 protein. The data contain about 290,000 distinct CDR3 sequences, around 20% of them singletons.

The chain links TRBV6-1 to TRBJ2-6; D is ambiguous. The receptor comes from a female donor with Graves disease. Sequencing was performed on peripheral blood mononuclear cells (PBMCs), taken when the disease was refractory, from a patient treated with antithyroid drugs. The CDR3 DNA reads TGTGCCAGCAGTCCTACCTTGTCTGGGGCCAACGTCCTGACTTTC. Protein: CASSPTLSGANVLTF.